The next 9 T cell receptor beta chains were all read from a single sample in a study of T cell responses to AZD1222 COVID-19 vaccine. Sequenced by immunoSEQ multiplex PCR; TCRdb stores in-frame clones only, minus some. Of some 90,000 clones listed, 70% to 90% are singletons. Sequencing was performed on peripheral blood, taken on day 0 of AZD1222 vaccination. The receptors here all came from an adult in good health.

This chain joins TRBV19 and TRBJ1-5; 7 nucleotides align to TRBD1. This CDR3 comprises 15 residues. Looked up from germline, CDR1 is LNHDA and CDR2 is SQIVND (reference sequence). V shed 6 bases and J 5 bases; nucleotides not matched to a gene: 10. CDR3 protein: CASSYGGQRYQPQHF. The CDR3, as DNA: TGTGCCAGTAGCTACGGGGGACAGCGGTATCAGCCCCAGCATTTT. Looking up the rest from reference TRBV19 and TRBJ1-5 gives the full variable domain: DGGITQSPKYLFRKEGQNVTLSCEQNLNHDAMYWYRQDPGQGLRLIYYSQIVNDFQKGDIAEGYSVSREKKESFPLTVTSAQKNPTAFYLCASSYGGQRYQPQHFGDGTRLSIL.

This clone has just one count. The chain combines TRBV6-2 or TRBV6-3 with TRBJ1-2; possibly TRBD1 for D (5 bases). The V gene's germline CDR1 is MNHEY and CDR2 SVGEGT. The V gene lost 2 bases and the J gene lost 3 bases, with 10 bases spanning the gap. CDR3 length equals 14 residues. CDR3 residues: CASSYGGEHYGYTF. CDR3 nucleotides: TGTGCCAGCAGTTACGGGGGAGAGCACTATGGCTACACCTTC.

CDR3 region: CASSQDEGTGLNQPQHF. The CDR3 coding sequence is TGTGCCAGCAGCCAAGACGAAGGGACAGGGCTTAATCAGCCCCAGCATTTT. V gene TRBV3-1 (or the pseudogene TRBV3-2) combines with J gene TRBJ1-5; 9 nucleotides match TRBD1. The CDR3 totals 17 residues. J gave up 4 bases and V 0 bases, and 7 bases lay outside the gene matches. In germline, CDR1 is LGHDT, CDR2 YNNKEL (reference sequence).

This clone appeared a single time. The J gene is TRBJ1-2, the V gene TRBV12-3 or TRBV12-4, with D possibly being TRBD1 (5 bases). The V and J ends lost 5 bases and 8 bases respectively, with 12 bases between them. The CDR3 totals 12 residues. The CDR3 loop is CASSPRWGGYTF. The CDR3 nucleotides are TGTGCCAGCAGTCCTAGGTGGGGCGGCTACACCTTC.

The chain has TRBV18 and TRBJ2-1; D is unclear. Germline lookup yields CDR1 KGHSH and CDR2 LQKENI. This CDR3 has 16 amino acids. The V end was cut by 3 bases, the J end by 0 bases, with 12 bases between. The CDR3 DNA reads TGTGCCAGCTCACCCATCCCCGCACCCTCCTACAATGAGCAGTTCTTC. It translates to CASSPIPAPSYNEQFF.

This chain connects TRBV18 to TRBJ1-4; D is perhaps TRBD1 (5 bases). CDR3 size: 14 residues. Trimming took 3 bases from V and 6 from J, leaving 11 bases between them. Germline V gene data show CDR1 as KGHSH and CDR2 as LQKENI. The CDR3 nucleotides are TGTGCCAGCTCACCTGCCTGGGGGGATGAAAAACTGTTTTTT. Its protein is CASSPAWGDEKLFF.

The genes are TRBV6-5 and TRBJ2-5; D uncertain. V lost 6 bases, J lost 0 bases, and 11 bases lay in between. The V gene's germline CDR1 is MNHEY and CDR2 SVGAGI. CDR3 size: 14 residues. For the CDR3, the DNA is TGTGCCAGCAGGATGATAGGGTACCAAGAGACCCAGTACTTC. It is translated as CASRMIGYQETQYF.

This chain uses TRBV10-2 with TRBJ2-3; 8 bases align to TRBD2. The J segment lost 2 bases and the V segment lost 7 bases, leaving 8 bases of the junction unmatched. CDR1 is WSHSY and CDR2 is SAAADI in the germline V gene. This CDR3 is 15 amino acids long. CDR3 in amino acids: CASKYSGSHTDTQYF. The CDR3 nucleotides are TGCGCCAGCAAGTACAGCGGGAGCCACACAGATACGCAGTATTTT.

This chain connects TRBV18 to TRBJ1-1; D not resolved. Trimming cost V 2 bases and J 2 bases, with 6 bases left between them. The CDR3 consists of 13 residues. Germline V lookup: CDR1 KGHSH, CDR2 LQKENI. The CDR3 spells CASSPAENTEAFF. CDR3 coding DNA: TGTGCCAGCTCACCAGCCGAAAACACTGAAGCTTTCTTT. The variable domain in full, with the rest retrieved from reference TRBV18 and TRBJ1-1, is NAGVMQNPRHLVRRRGQEARLRCSPMKGHSHVYWYRQLPEEGLKFMVYLQKENIIDESGMPKERFSAEFPKEGPSILRIQQVVRGDSAAYFCASSPAENTEAFFGQGTRLTVV.